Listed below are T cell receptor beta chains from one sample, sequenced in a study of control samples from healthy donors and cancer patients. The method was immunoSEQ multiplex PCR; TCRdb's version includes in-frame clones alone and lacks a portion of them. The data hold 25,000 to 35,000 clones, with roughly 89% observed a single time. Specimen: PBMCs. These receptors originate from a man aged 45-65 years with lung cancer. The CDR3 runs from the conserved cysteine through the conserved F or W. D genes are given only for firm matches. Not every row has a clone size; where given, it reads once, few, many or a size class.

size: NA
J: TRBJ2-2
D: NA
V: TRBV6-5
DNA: TGTGCCAGCAGTCCCACCGGGCGTCCCGGGGAGCTGTTTTTT
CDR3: CASSPTGRPGELFF

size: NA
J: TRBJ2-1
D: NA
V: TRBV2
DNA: TGTGCCAGCAGTGAACGTATCTTGGCGGGGAATGAGCAGTTCTTC
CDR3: CASSERILAGNEQFF

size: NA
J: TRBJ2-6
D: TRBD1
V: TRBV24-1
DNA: TGTGCCACCAGTGTTACAGGGGCCGGGGCCAACGTCCTGACTTTC
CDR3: CATSVTGAGANVLTF

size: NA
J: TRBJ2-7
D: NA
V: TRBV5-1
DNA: TGCGCCAGCAGCTTTGACAGGGACTTCTACGAGCAGTACTTC
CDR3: CASSFDRDFYEQYF

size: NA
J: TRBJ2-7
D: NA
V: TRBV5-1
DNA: TGCGCCAGCAGCTTGGACAGGGCGATCTCCTACGAGCAGTACTTC
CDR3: CASSLDRAISYEQYF

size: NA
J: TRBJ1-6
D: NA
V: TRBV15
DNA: TGTGCCACCAGCAGAGACGGGGGCTGGGATTCACCCCTCCACTTT
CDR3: CATSRDGGWDSPLHF

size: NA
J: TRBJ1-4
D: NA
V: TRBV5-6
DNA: TGTGCCAGCAGCTTGCGGGTGCTTAATGAAAAACTGTTTTTT
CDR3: CASSLRVLNEKLFF

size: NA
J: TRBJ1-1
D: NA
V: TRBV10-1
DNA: TGCGCCAGCAGTGAGGGGCAGGACACTGAAGCTTTCTTT
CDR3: CASSEGQDTEAFF

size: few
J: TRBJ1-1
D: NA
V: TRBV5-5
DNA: TGTGCCAGCAGCGATCCAATGAACACTGAAGCTTTCTTT
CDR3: CASSDPMNTEAFF

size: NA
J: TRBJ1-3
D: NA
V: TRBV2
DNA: TGTGCCAGCAGCGGGGGAGCGCCTGGAAACACCATATATTTT
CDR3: CASSGGAPGNTIYF

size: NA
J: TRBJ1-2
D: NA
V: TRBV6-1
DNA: TGTGCCAGCAGTGAAGGTATCAGGGTCCCGTATGGCTACACCTTC
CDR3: CASSEGIRVPYGYTF

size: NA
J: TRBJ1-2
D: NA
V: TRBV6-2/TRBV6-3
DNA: TGTGCCAGCAGTGGACGGGCATCCGGCTACACCTTC
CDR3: CASSGRASGYTF

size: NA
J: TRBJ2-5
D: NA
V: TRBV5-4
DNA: TGTGCCAGCAGCATAAAACGGGGGATCCAAGAGACCCAGTACTTC
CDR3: CASSIKRGIQETQYF

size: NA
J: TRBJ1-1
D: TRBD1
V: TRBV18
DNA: TGTGCCAGCCGCCCGGGACAGGGGGGCACTGAAGCTTTCTTT
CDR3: CASRPGQGGTEAFF

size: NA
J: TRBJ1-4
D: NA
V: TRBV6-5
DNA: TGTGCCAGCAGTTATGAGGGGGTACCGGGTGAAAAACTGTTTTTT
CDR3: CASSYEGVPGEKLFF

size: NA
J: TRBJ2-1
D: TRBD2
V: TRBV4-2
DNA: TGTGCCAGCAGCCAACGTACTAGCGGGGCCTACAATGAGCAGTTCTTC
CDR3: CASSQRTSGAYNEQFF

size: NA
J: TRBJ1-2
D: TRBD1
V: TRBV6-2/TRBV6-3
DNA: TGTGCTAGCAGCCTAACAGGGACAGGTGGCTACACCTTC
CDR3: CASSLTGTGGYTF

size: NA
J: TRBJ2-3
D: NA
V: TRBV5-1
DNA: TGCGCCAGCAGAGCTGAGGGAGATACGCAGTATTTT
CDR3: CASRAEGDTQYF

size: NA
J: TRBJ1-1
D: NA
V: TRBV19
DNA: TGTGCCAGTGCCTCGGGGACTGAAGCTTTCTTT
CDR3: CASASGTEAFF

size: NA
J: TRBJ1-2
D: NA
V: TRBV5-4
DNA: TGTGCCAGCAGCTTGGAACTGGGAGCTAACTATGGCTACACCTTC
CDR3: CASSLELGANYGYTF

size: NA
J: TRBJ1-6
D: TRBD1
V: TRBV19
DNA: TGTGCCAGTAATGGGCCCGGACAGGGAGGCTTGAATTCACCCCTCCACTTT
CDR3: CASNGPGQGGLNSPLHF

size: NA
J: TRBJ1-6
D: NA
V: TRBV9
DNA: TGTGCCAGCAGCGTAGCCACAGAGAATTCACCCCTCCACTTT
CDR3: CASSVATENSPLHF

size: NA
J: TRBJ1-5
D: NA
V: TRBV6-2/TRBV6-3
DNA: TGTGCCAGCAGTTACGGGGGGTTCATTCAGCCCCAGCATTTT
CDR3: CASSYGGFIQPQHF

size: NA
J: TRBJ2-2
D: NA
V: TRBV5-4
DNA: TGTGCCAGCGGCTCTCAGGGGAACACCGGGGAGCTGTTTTTT
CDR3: CASGSQGNTGELFF

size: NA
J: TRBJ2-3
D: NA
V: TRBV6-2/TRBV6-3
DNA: TGTGCCAGCAGTTACGAGGTCGGTACAGATACGCAGTATTTT
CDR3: CASSYEVGTDTQYF

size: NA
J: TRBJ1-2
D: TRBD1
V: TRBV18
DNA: TGTGCCAGCTCACCTTCGGGACAGGGTTTGGGCTACACCTTC
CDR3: CASSPSGQGLGYTF

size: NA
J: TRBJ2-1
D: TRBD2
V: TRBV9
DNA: TGTGCCAGCAGCGCCCTTAGCGGGGCCTACAATGAGCAGTTCTTC
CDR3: CASSALSGAYNEQFF

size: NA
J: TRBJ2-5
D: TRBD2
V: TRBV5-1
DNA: TGCGCCAGCAGCTTGGGTCTAGCGGGGGGTTCAGGGGAGACCCAGTACTTC
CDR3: CASSLGLAGGSGETQYF

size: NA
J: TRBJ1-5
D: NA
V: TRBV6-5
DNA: TGTGCCAGCAGCTCCCACGGGGGGCCCCAGCATTTT
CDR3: CASSSHGGPQHF

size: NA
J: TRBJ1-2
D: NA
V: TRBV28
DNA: TGTGCCAGCAGCCTTGGACCGATCTATGGCTACACCTTC
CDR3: CASSLGPIYGYTF

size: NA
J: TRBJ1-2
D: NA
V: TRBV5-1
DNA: TGCGCCAGCAGCGATGACAACTATGGCTACACCTTC
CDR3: CASSDDNYGYTF

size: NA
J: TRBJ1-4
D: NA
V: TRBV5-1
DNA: TGCGCCAGCAGCTTGCCTGGGTCTGGTGAAAAACTGTTTTTT
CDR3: CASSLPGSGEKLFF

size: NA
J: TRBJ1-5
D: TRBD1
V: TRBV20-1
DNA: TGCAGTGCTAGTGACAGGGTGGGTCAGCCCCAGCATTTT
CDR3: CSASDRVGQPQHF

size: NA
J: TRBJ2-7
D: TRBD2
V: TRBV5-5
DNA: TGTGCCAGCAGCGTTAGCGGGGGATTCAACTACGAGCAGTACTTC
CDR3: CASSVSGGFNYEQYF

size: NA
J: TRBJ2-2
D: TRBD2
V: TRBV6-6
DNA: TGTGCCAGCAGTTACGAGCGGGGGAAGACCGGGGAGCTGTTTTTT
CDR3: CASSYERGKTGELFF

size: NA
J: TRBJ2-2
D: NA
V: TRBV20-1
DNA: TGCAGTGCTAGAGTTACTGGGGAGCTGTTTTTT
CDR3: CSARVTGELFF

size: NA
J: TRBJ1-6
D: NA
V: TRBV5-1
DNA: TGCGCCAGCAGCTTGGAAGAGCCGTCAAATTCACCCCTCCACTTT
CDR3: CASSLEEPSNSPLHF

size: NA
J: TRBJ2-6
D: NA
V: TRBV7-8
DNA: TGTGCCAGCAGCTTAGTCCCGGGTTCTGGGGCCAACGTCCTGACTTTC
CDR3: CASSLVPGSGANVLTF

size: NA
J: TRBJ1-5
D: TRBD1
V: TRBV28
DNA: TGTGCCAGCAGCCCCCCCCTAAGGGGGCCTCAGCCCCAGCATTTT
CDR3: CASSPPLRGPQPQHF

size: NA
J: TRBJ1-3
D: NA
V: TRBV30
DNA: TGTGCCTGGAGTGTATCTGGAGGAAACACCATATATTTT
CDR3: CAWSVSGGNTIYF

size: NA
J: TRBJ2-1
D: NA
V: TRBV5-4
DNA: TGTGCCAGCAGTGTTATCGGCTCCTACAATGAGCAGTTCTTC
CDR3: CASSVIGSYNEQFF